This TCR beta chain was identified in a study of cytomegalovirus exposure and HLA in healthy donors (dated by TCRdb to the late 2010s). Some background on the complete study: An earlier analysis of approximately 640 of the donors reported about 250 Gb of sequence data and some 100 million unique TCR beta sequences from about 200 million T cells. The study was designed to test whether signatures of past pathogen exposure could be identified by cataloging public T cell receptors. High-throughput TCR immunosequencing, statistical association of individual TCRs with disease status, and machine learning were combined to predict cytomegalovirus infection status. In the later analysis, no new phenotypic data were used to find candidate immune exposures; instead, reliance was placed on TCR beta sequences and their occurrence across donors. Alongside the repertoire data, information on donor age, sex, ethnicity and CMV serostatus was compiled. HLA typing included class I and class II loci at four-digit resolution. The number of typed donors differed by locus: roughly 629-640 for A, B, C, DRB1 and DQB1; 500 to 550 for DQA1; 606 for DPA1; and around 450 for DPB1. Of the roughly 400 genotyped donors, approximately 81% were placed in the genetic ancestry cluster associated with self-reported Caucasian donors. Across 300 to 500 genotyped donors of the cohort, an average of approximately 240,000 unique TCR beta nucleotide sequences per donor were sequenced, and roughly 18% of those sequences were non-productive. Using immunosequencing, the study profiled T cell repertoires from approximately 700 subjects and related those repertoires to cytomegalovirus serostatus. An early release that covered approximately 600 HLA-typed donors contained about 300 gigabases of sequencing data and roughly 84 million unique TCR sequences. Four or five DR-DQ haplotypes were treated as single units for association and clustering because of strong linkage in the cohort. In a later analysis, previously published TCR beta repertoires from 670 or so donors were re-analyzed and high-resolution HLA genotyping was added so that TCR occurrence patterns could be studied. Every discovery cohort repertoire had been produced on one sequencing platform. A later genetic analysis used genome-wide SNP genotypes for about 65% of the roughly 700 donors, treating that subset as a discovery cohort. Besides the first cohort of roughly 700 subjects, a separate validation cohort made up of roughly 130 different subjects was used. To decide whether each TCR beta V gene segment behaved as functional or pseudogenic, an earlier analysis of some 600 of the donors relied on high-throughput TCR beta sequencing.

Receptors were amplified or captured by the immunoSEQ multiplex PCR assay. A mixture of 60 forward primers for TCR Vbeta segments and 13 reverse primers for TCR Jbeta segments was used in the multiplex PCR. The CDR3 region of rearranged TCR beta genes was amplified from genomic DNA by a multiplex PCR assay. On the Illumina HiSeq System, the amplified TCR beta libraries were sequenced as 87-base-pair reads. In the source study's methods: A later analysis counted tens of millions of unique TCR beta chains across the 500 to 850 repertoires, and 10 million to 12 million of these chains were shared by at least two donors. A nearest-neighbor algorithm error-corrected the raw reads and collapsed the reads into unique sequences, merging closely related sequences to remove PCR and sequencing errors. To assign V, D and J gene segments, CDR3 sequences were aligned to IMGT reference sequences. For a sequence to be retained, at least a six-nucleotide match to both a V gene segment and a J gene segment was required. A rearrangement counted as productive if the CDR3 had no stop codons and remained in frame with V and J, and every other rearrangement counted as non-productive. Following IMGT convention, CDR3 was defined as the stretch from the second conserved V-encoded cysteine to the conserved J-encoded phenylalanine. The earlier analysis of a few hundred of the donors excluded sequences that lacked an unambiguous match to a single V gene segment. An earlier analysis of just under 600 of the donors called V segments functional above 56.7% productive rearrangements and segregating when the between-donor standard deviation exceeded 5%. A statistical classification framework was built for diagnosing cytomegalovirus status from the catalog of TCR beta chain sequences. V and J gene assignment, in a later analysis, came from comparing TCR nucleotide sequences with IMGT/GENE-DB human TR gene sequences. Using the TCRdist pipeline, a later analysis assigned CDR3 sequences along with most-parsimonious VDJ recombination scenarios. In a later analysis, each TCR beta chain was defined by its CDR3 amino acid sequence together with its V-gene family, and reads lacking a unique V-gene family were excluded. In a later analysis, 450 to 600 highly shared, low-generation-probability nucleotide sequences were removed to address suspected cross-contamination and a sequencing artifact. In a later analysis, a clonal expansion index for each public chain was calculated from normalized within-repertoire ranks of inferred template counts. In a later analysis, generation probabilities were computed using a VDJ recombination model fitted to out-of-frame rearrangements, and the results were checked against IGoR. Hypergeometric tests were used in a later analysis to score TCR-TCR, TCR-HLA and TCR-CMV co-occurrence, with a repertoire-size bias correction applied to the TCR pairs. In a later analysis, false discovery rates were estimated by permuting HLA or CMV assignments 20 times. In a later analysis, co-occurring TCRs were grouped with DBSCAN, and TCRdist sequence similarity was added when clustering was performed within HLA-allele-positive subsets. Co-occurrence clustering excluded repertoires with fewer than 30,000 or more than 120,000 public chains, plus five with anomalous nucleotide sharing. In its TCRdb copy, this immuneACCESS table keeps in-frame sequences only and misses some clones. Where compared with another copy, unresolved V genes explain less than half of these, and the others have no known cause. The D gene and trimming were derived from the DNA, and the V and J assignments and clone size from that table. In all, the sample holds about 200,000 clones, and roughly 85% of those were seen once. The top ten hold about 4.6% of the sample.

Study-wide findings and limitations: Compared with the 666-donor mean, donors in an Asian-associated ancestry cluster had fewer N-insertions in productive TCRs, according to a later genetic analysis. In a later analysis, most CMV-associated TCR beta chains were found to appear HLA-restricted, with HLA associations seemingly driven largely by CMV exposure. In a later analysis, TCR association rates were found to vary across HLA loci, with the most associated TCRs seen for DRB1 alleles and the fewest for HLA-C alleles. According to a later analysis, parvovirus B19, influenza, CMV and Epstein-Barr virus appeared linked to several top co-occurrence clusters. A total of 150 to 200 TCR beta chains were listed by the study as associated with cytomegalovirus. Because counts were too low, fewer than 20 rarely observed V segments, including chromosome 9 orphons, were excluded from the earlier analysis of fewer than 650 of the donors. Three of the identified cytomegalovirus-associated TCR beta chains were confirmed in vitro to be specific for cytomegalovirus antigens. In a later genetic analysis, a missense DCLRE1C variant was associated with V-gene and J-gene trimming of TCR beta chains, and the association was replicated in an independent cohort. An earlier analysis of around 600 of the donors showed that most TCR beta V segments appeared in productive rearrangements either about 90% or about 30% of the time, which broadly matched IMGT annotations. The presence/absence analyses assumed that sequencing depth was roughly uniform across donors, and that assumption may not be true. A later analysis found that HLA-associated TCR beta chains were more clonally expanded and had lower generation probabilities than equally common non-associated chains. The authors suggested that the approach could potentially be extended to other disease states and immunological phenotypes. Most TCR sequences were seen in very few donors, while some public TCRs were found in many individuals. A group of highly shared sequence variants was considered likely to be a technical artifact of the sequencing pipeline. CMV serostatus was the only immune exposure information available for the cohort. The cohort was sequenced for TCR beta chains only, and without alpha or paired-chain data the features that could be detected were limited. Because HLA typing was missing for some donors at each locus, association tests included only the typed subset. A further reported finding was that TCR beta sequences accurately predicted the HLA-A and HLA-B alleles for most subjects in the first cohort. In both the original and validation cohorts, the classifier was reported to diagnose cytomegalovirus status with high specificity and sensitivity. Specific HLA alleles were associated with around 18,000 TCR beta sequences at a false discovery rate of 0.05 in a later analysis. Linkage disequilibrium might explain the correlated functional status among segregating V segments, but an unknown experimental factor could not be excluded. When HLA alleles, especially DR and DQ, strongly co-occurred, attributing TCR associations to individual alleles was difficult.

The cohort consisted of hundreds of healthy bone marrow donors. All cohort members were sampled while nominally healthy, although unrecorded immune exposures were likely present. The donor was CMV seropositive and was included in the group of approximately 310 seropositive cohort members. A peripheral blood sample was collected from each donor, and TCR beta sequencing was performed on peripheral blood mononuclear cells. The Qiagen DNeasy Blood Extraction Kit was used to extract genomic DNA from the blood cell samples. A word on this clone: Its antigen is not yet known. No base qualities exist here, and no much larger clone lies one base off it.

This TCR was recovered from a woman in her 30s in good health and CMV-seropositive. The sequencing input was PBMCs.

CDR3 region: CASSLGSTGLSYEQYF. The DNA is TGTGCCAGCAGCCTGGGGTCGACAGGGTTGTCCTACGAGCAGTACTTC. The chain is assembled from TRBV7-6 and TRBJ2-7; a stretch of 7 junction bases matches TRBD1. The CDR1 and CDR2 encoded by the germline V gene are SGHVS and FNYEAQ. The CDR3 covers 16 residues, taking in both the cysteine and the phenylalanine. Only the CDR3 part of the read is kept: 48 bases, read in frame from the first base. Germline trimming amounts to 5 bases on V and 1 base on J, with 11 as the count of junction bases outside the gene matches.